This T cell receptor (beta chain) stems from a study of technical replicates of blood from several donors. The sample holds one count of this clone. TCRdb keeps only in-frame clones here, not all; method: immunoSEQ multiplex PCR. The table records tens of thousands of clones, around 92% of them present only once. The germline CDR1 and CDR2 sequences are MGHRA and YSYEKL. This CDR3 has 14 residues. V was clipped by 6 bases and J by 9 bases; unmatched bases: 8. The source material was T cells isolated from PBMCs. This chain connects TRBV4-1 to TRBJ2-1, with TRBD1 identical over 10 bases. The sequence was obtained from a human donor in good health. This CDR3 reads CASSNPGQGSEQFF. The CDR3 nucleotides are TGCGCCAGCAGTAATCCGGGACAGGGGAGTGAGCAGTTCTTC.